This T cell receptor (beta chain) was recorded in a study of T-cell reconstitution after alpha-beta-depleted transplantation in children. Unique molecular identifiers were incorporated during preparation of the TCRbeta library. MiXCR, applied by TCRdb to the PCR reads, yields one record per CDR3 protein. The table lists around 190,000 distinct CDR3 sequences, roughly 7.1% of them singletons. Study-level findings and limits: It was reported that alpha-beta T cells came from several hundred expanded graft clones (about two months after transplant). T cells produced anew were the main source of T-cell counts and diversity one year after transplant.

Between the trimmed V and J ends, which lost 1 base and 0 bases, there was a span of 10 bases. The V gene's germline CDR1 is MDHEN and CDR2 SYDVKM. The CDR3 is 16 residues long. Regarding this clonotype: The antigen remains unidentified.

V and J are TRBV28 and TRBJ1-5, with TRBD1 as a possible D gene (5 bases). This clonotype originated in a boy younger than 10 with acute lymphoblastic leukemia, due to receive a stem cell transplant. Material: PBMCs, obtained before TCRalphabeta/CD19-depleted stem cell transplant. The CDR3 loop reads CASSLYRQNSNQPQHF. Written as DNA, the CDR3 is TGTGCCAGCAGTTTATACAGACAGAATAGCAATCAGCCCCAGCATTTT. Variable domain in full (rest from reference TRBV28 and TRBJ1-5): DVKVTQSSRYLVKRTGEKVFLECVQDMDHENMFWYRQDPGLGLRLIYFSYDVKMKEKGDIPEGYSVSREKKERFSLILESASTNQTSMYLCASSLYRQNSNQPQHFGDGTRLSIL.